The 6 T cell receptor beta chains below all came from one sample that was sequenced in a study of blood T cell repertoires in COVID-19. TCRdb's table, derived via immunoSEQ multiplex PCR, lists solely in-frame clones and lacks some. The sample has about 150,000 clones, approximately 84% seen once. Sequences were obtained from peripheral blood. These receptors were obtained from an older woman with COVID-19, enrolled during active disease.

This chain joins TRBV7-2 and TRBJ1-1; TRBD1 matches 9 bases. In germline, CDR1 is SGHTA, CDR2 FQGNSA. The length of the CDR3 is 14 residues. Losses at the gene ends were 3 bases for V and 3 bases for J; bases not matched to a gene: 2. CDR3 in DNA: TGTGCCAGCAGCTTGGGACAGGGTTACACTGAAGCTTTCTTT. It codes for CASSLGQGYTEAFF.

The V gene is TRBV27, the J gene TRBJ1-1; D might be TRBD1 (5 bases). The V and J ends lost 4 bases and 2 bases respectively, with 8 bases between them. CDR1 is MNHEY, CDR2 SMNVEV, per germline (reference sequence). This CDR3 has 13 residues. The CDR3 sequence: CASSYGANTEAFF. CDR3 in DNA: TGTGCCAGCAGTTATGGGGCAAACACTGAAGCTTTCTTT.

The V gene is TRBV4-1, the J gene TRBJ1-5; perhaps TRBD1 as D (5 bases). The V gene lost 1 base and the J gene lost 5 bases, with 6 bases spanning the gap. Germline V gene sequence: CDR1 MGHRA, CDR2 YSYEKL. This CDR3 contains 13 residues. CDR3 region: CASSQGRDQPQHF. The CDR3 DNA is TGCGCCAGCAGCCAAGGCAGGGATCAGCCCCAGCATTTT.

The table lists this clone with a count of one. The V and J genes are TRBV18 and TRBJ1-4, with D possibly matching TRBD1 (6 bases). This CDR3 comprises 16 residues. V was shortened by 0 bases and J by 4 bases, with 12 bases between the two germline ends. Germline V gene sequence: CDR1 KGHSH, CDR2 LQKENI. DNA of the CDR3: TGTGCCAGCTCACCACCTACAGGGTGGAGTAATGAAAAACTGTTTTTT. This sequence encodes CASSPPTGWSNEKLFF.

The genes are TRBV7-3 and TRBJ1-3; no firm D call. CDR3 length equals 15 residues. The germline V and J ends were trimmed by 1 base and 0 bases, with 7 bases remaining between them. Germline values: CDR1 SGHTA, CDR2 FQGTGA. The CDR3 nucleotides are TGTGCCAGCAGCTTAATGCCAGGCTCTGGAAACACCATATATTTT. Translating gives CASSLMPGSGNTIYF.

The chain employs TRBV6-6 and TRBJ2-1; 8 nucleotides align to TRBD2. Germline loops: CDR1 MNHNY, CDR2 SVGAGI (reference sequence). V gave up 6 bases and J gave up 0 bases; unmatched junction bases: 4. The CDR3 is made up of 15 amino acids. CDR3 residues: CASSPGTSSYNEQFF. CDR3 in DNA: TGTGCCAGCAGCCCCGGGACTAGCTCCTACAATGAGCAGTTCTTC.